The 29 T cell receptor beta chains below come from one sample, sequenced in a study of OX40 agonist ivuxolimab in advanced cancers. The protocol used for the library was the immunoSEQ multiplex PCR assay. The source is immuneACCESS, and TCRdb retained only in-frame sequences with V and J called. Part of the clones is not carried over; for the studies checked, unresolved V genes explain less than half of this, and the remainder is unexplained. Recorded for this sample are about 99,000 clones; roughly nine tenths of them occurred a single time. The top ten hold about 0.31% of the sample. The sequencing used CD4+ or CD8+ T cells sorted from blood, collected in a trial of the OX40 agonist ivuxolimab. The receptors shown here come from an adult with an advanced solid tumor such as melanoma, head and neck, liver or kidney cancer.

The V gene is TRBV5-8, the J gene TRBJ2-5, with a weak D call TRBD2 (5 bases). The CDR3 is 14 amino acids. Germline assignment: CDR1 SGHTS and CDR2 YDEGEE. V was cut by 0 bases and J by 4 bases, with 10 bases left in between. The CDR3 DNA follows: TGTGCCAGCAGCTTGGCTCTAGCAGGAGAGACCCAGTACTTC. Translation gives CASSLALAGETQYF.

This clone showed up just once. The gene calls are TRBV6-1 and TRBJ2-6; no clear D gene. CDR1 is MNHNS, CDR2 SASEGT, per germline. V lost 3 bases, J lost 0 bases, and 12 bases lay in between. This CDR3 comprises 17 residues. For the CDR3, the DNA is TGTGCCAGCAGTGAGCCTCGGGCCAGCTCTGGGGCCAACGTCCTGACTTTC. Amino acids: CASSEPRASSGANVLTF.

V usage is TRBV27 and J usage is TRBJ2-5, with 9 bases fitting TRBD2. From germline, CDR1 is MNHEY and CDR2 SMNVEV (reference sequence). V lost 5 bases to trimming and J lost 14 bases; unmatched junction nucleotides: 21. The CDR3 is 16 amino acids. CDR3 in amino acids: CASSPRGGKREARGYF. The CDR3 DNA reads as TGTGCCAGCAGTCCCCGAGGGGGTAAGCGGGAGGCTCGTGGATACTTC.

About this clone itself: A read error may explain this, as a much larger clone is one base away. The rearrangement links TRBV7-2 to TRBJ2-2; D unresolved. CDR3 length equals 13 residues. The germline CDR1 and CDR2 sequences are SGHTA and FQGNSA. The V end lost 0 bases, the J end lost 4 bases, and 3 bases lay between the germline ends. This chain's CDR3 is CASSLATTGELFF. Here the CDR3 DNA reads TGTGCCAGCAGCTTAGCGACCACCGGGGAGCTGTTTTTT.

The CDR3 sequence: CASSQDGSHSNQPQHF. In DNA, the CDR3 is TGCGCCAGCAGCCAAGATGGATCCCATAGCAATCAGCCCCAGCATTTT. The chain recombines TRBV4-1 with TRBJ1-5, with unresolved D. This CDR3 has 16 residues. The V end was cut by 0 bases, the J end by 0 bases, with 9 bases between. The germline gives CDR1 MGHRA, CDR2 YSYEKL.

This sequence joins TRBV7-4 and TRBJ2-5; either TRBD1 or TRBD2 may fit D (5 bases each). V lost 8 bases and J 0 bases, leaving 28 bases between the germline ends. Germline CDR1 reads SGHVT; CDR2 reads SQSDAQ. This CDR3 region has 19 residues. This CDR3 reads CASPNRGPSGSSYQETQYF. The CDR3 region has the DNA TGTGCCAGCCCCAACCGAGGGCCTTCAGGGAGTTCGTACCAAGAGACCCAGTACTTC.

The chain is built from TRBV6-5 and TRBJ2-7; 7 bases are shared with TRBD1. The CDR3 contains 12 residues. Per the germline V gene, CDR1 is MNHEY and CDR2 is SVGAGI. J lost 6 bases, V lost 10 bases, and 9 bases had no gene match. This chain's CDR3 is CAILTGESEQYF. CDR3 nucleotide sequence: TGTGCCATCCTTACAGGGGAGAGCGAGCAGTACTTC.

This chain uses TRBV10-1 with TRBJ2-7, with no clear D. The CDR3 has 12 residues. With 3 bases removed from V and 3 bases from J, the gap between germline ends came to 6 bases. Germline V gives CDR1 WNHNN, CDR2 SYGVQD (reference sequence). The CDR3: CASSDSLYEQYF. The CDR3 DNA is TGCGCCAGCAGTGACTCCCTCTACGAGCAGTACTTC.

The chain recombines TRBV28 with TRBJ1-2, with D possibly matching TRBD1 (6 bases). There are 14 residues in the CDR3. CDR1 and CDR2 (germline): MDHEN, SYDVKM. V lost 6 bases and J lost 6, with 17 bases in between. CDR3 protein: CASRGHPDENGYTF. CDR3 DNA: TGTGCCAGCAGGGGACACCCGGATGAGAATGGCTACACCTTC.

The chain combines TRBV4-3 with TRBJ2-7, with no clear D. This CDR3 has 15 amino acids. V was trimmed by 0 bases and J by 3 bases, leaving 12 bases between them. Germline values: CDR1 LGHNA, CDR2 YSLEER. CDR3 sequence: CASSQDFADRYEQYF. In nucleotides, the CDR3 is TGCGCCAGCAGCCAAGATTTTGCGGACCGCTACGAGCAGTACTTC.

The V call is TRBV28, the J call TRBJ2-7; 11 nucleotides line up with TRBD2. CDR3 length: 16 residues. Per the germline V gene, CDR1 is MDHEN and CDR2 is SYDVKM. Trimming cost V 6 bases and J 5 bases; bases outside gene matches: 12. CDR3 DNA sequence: TGTGCCAGCAGAAATATCCTAGCGGGAGGTCGAAACGAGCAGTACTTC. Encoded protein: CASRNILAGGRNEQYF.

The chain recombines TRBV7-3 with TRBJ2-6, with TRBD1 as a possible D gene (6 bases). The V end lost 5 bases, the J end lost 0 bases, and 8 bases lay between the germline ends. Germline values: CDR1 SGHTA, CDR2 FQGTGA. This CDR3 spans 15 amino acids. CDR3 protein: CASSRGGSGANVLTF. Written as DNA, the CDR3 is TGTGCCAGCAGCCGAGGGGGCTCTGGGGCCAACGTCCTGACTTTC.

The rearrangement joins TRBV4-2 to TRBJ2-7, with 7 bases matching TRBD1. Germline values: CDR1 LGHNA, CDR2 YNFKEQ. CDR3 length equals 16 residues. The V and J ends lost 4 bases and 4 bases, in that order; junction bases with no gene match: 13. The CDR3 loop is CASSPRGSRPSYEQYF. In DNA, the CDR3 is TGTGCCAGCAGCCCCAGGGGGTCCCGACCTTCGTACGAGCAGTACTTC.

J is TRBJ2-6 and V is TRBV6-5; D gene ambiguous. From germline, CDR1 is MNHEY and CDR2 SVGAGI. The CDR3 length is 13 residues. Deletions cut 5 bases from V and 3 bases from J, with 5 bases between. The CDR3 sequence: CASSEVGANVLTF. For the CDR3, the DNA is TGTGCCAGCAGTGAAGTTGGGGCCAACGTCCTGACTTTC.

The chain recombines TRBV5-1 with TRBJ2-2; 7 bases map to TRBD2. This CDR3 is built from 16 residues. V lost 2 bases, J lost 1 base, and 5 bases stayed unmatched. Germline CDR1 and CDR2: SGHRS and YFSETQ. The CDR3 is CASSFSGGRNTGELFF. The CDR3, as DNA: TGCGCCAGCAGCTTCTCCGGGGGGAGGAACACCGGGGAGCTGTTTTTT. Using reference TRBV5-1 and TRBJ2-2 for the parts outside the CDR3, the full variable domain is KAGVTQTPRYLIKTRGQQVTLSCSPISGHRSVSWYQQTPGQGLQFLFEYFSETQRNKGNFPGRFSGRQFSNSRSEMNVSTLELGDSALYLCASSFSGGRNTGELFFGEGSRLTVL.

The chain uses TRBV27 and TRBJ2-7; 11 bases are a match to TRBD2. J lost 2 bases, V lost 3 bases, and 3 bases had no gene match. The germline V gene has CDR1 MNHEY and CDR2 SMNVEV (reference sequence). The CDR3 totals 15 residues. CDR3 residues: CASSFRLAGPYEQYF. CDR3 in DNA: TGTGCCAGCAGTTTCCGACTAGCGGGACCCTACGAGCAGTACTTC.

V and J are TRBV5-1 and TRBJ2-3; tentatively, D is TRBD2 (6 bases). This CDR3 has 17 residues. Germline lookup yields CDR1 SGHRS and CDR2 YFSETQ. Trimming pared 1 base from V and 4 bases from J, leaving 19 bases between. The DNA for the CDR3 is TGCGCCAGCAGCTTGCACCTCGGGGGAGTCGACGCAGATACGCAGTATTTT. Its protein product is CASSLHLGGVDADTQYF.

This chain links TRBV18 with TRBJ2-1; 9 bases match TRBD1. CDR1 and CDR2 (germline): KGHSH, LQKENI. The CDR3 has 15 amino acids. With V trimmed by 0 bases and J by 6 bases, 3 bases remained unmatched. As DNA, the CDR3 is TGTGCCAGCTCACCACCCACAGGGGGCATCAATGAGCAGTTCTTC. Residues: CASSPPTGGINEQFF.

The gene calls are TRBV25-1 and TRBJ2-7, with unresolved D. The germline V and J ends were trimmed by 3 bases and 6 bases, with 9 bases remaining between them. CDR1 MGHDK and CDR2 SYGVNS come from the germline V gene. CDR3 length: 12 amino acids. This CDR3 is CASSDLVGEQYF. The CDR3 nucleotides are TGTGCCAGCAGTGATCTGGTTGGCGAGCAGTACTTC.

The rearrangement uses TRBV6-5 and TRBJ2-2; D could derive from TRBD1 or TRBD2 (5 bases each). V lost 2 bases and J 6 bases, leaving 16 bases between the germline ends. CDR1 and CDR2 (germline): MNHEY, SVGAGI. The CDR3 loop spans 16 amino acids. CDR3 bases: TGTGCCAGCAGTTACAATAGGGGAGTTAGCCCCGGGGAGCTGTTTTTT. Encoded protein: CASSYNRGVSPGELFF.

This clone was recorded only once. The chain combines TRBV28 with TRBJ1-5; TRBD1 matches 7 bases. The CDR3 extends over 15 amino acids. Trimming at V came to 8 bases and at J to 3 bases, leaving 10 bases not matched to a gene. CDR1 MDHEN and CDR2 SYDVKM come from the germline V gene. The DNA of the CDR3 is TGTGCCAGCTCAACCCCCGGGACAGACAATCAGCCCCAGCATTTT. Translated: CASSTPGTDNQPQHF.

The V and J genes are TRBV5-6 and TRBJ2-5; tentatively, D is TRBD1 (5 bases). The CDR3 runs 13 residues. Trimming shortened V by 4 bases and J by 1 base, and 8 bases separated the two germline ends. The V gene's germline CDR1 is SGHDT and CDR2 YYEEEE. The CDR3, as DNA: TGTGCCAGCAGCCTGGACATCCAAGAGACCCAGTACTTC. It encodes CASSLDIQETQYF.

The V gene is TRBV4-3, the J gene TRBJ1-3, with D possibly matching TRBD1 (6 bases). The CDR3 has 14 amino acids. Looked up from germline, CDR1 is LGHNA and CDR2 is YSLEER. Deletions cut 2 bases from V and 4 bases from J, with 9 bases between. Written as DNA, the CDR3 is TGCGCCAGCAGCCAAACAGGGACGGGAAACACCATATATTTT. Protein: CASSQTGTGNTIYF.

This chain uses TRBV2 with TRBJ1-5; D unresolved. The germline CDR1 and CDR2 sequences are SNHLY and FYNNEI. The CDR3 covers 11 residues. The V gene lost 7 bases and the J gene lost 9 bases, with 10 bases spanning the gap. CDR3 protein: CASNGDGPQHF. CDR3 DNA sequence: TGTGCCAGCAACGGCGACGGGCCCCAGCATTTT.

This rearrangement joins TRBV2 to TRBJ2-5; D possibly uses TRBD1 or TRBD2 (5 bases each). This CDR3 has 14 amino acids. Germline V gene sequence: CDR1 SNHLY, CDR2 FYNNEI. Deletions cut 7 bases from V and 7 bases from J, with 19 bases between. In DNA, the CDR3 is TGTGCCAGCACCTCCGGCCCGTATGGGGGGACCCAGTACTTC. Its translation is CASTSGPYGGTQYF.

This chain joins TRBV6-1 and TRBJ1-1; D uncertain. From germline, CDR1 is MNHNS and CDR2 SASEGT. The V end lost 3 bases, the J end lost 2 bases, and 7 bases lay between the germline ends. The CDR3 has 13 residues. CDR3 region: CASSDRANTEAFF. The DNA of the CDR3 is TGTGCCAGCAGTGACCGAGCCAACACTGAAGCTTTCTTT.

As DNA, the CDR3 is TGTGCCAGCAGCCGGTTGACAGGTTCCTACGAGCAGTACTTC. Amino acids: CASSRLTGSYEQYF. The V and J genes are TRBV7-9 and TRBJ2-7; a weak D match, TRBD1 (6 bases). This CDR3 contains 14 residues. With 5 bases removed from V and 1 base from J, the gap between germline ends came to 12 bases. The germline V gene encodes CDR1 SEHNR and CDR2 FQNEAQ (reference sequence).

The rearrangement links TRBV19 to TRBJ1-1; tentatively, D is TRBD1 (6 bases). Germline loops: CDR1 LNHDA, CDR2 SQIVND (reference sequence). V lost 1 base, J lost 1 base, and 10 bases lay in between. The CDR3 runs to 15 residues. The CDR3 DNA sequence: TGTGCCAGTAGTATAGCTGGGGGGGCGAACACTGAAGCTTTCTTT. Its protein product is CASSIAGGANTEAFF.

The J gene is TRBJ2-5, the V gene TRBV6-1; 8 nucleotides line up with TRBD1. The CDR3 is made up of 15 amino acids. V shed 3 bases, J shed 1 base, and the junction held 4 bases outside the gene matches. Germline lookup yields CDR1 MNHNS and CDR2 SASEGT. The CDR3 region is CASSEYGTGQETQYF. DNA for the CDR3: TGTGCCAGCAGTGAGTACGGGACAGGCCAAGAGACCCAGTACTTC.